This T cell receptor (beta chain) comes out of a study of blood T cell repertoires in COVID-19. Across the whole study: There were acute and convalescent COVID-19 samples, and they came from the United States, Italy and Spain. The analysed material was cDNA or gDNA that came from T cells, B-cell-depleted T cells, or PBMCs.

CDR3 size: 15 residues. The V end was cut by 1 base, the J end by 2 bases, with 11 bases between. Germline V gene sequence: CDR1 SGHTA, CDR2 FQGNSA. Per the original data handling: Reference gene primer amplification in the assay estimated nucleated cell counts. Some clones are missing from TCRdb's copy, which holds only in-frame ones; the method was immunoSEQ multiplex PCR. From that table come the V and J calls and clone size; the DNA was used to work out D and trimming. The data hold around 100,000 clones, with 75% to 90% observed a single time. This sequence originates from a woman of 80 years or more with acute or convalescent COVID-19. The V and J genes are TRBV7-2 and TRBJ2-5; D remains unclear. Sequences were obtained from peripheral blood. The CDR3 loop reads CASSLVATTQETQYF. CDR3 bases: TGTGCCAGCAGCTTAGTGGCTACGACTCAAGAGACCCAGTACTTC.